This T cell receptor beta chain appears in the sequencing data of a study of blood T cell repertoires in COVID-19. Whole-study context: Researchers got acute and convalescent COVID-19 samples from the United States, Italy and Spain. Sample material is recorded as cDNA or gDNA derived from T cells, B-cell-depleted T cells, or PBMCs.

Participants were placed into cohorts based on the clinical history they reported. Authors' data handling: It was from reference gene primer amplification that nucleated cell counts were estimated. TCRdb's table, derived via immunoSEQ multiplex PCR, lists solely in-frame clones and lacks some. That table supplies the V and J calls and clone size; D and trimming were determined from the DNA. The sample contains 200,000 to 250,000 clones, 82% of which appear only once. V was trimmed by 5 bases and J by 5 bases, leaving 12 bases between them. The length of the CDR3 is 13 residues. The sequence was collected from an older woman who had recovered from COVID-19. Sequencing used PBMCs or T cells enriched from blood (not recorded which). The chain joins TRBV12-3 or TRBV12-4 to TRBJ1-1, with D maybe TRBD1 (5 bases). CDR3 region: CASSRIGGTEAFF. The CDR3 coding sequence is TGTGCCAGCAGTCGAATCGGGGGGACTGAAGCTTTCTTT.